The 25 T cell receptor beta chains presented below share a single source sample, sequenced in a study of cytomegalovirus exposure and HLA in healthy donors. The PCR had 60 Vbeta and 13 Jbeta primers. Assay: immunoSEQ multiplex PCR; the TCRdb copy retains only in-frame clones and omits some. Altogether around 150,000 clones are present, around 78% being singletons, with the ten largest covering 2.5% to 3.5%. Sequencing input: PBMCs. These receptors were collected from a male donor in good health and CMV-seronegative.

This clone was detected only a few times. The chain uses TRBV11-2 and TRBJ2-2, with TRBD2 as a possible D gene (7 bases). Trimming shortened V by 0 bases and J by 6 bases, and 14 bases separated the two germline ends. Germline assignment: CDR1 SGHAT and CDR2 FQNNGV. This CDR3 spans 16 amino acids. CDR3 coding DNA: TGTGCCAGCAGCTTAGATCTGTGGGGGGGCTCCGGGGAGCTGTTTTTT. It encodes CASSLDLWGGSGELFF.

To note about this clone: The sample has other DNA sequences that encode this CDR3 too. The gene calls are TRBV7-9 and TRBJ1-4, with 9 nucleotides matching TRBD1. CDR1 is SEHNR and CDR2 is FQNEAQ in the germline V gene (reference sequence). J lost 8 bases, V lost 4 bases, and 5 bases had no gene match. This CDR3 contains 14 residues. The CDR3 region is CASSSDRGGEKLFF. CDR3 nucleotide sequence: TGTGCCAGCAGCTCCGACAGGGGGGGCGAAAAACTGTTTTTT.

This sequence joins TRBV6-1 and TRBJ1-2, with D uncertain. There are 16 residues in the CDR3. V was shortened by 1 base and J by 4 bases, with 16 bases between the two germline ends. Germline V gene sequence: CDR1 MNHNS, CDR2 SASEGT. The CDR3 DNA follows: TGTGCCAGCAGTGAAGGCCCCTCCGGGATCCTCTATGGCTACACCTTC. This codes for CASSEGPSGILYGYTF.

The chain carries TRBV5-1 and TRBJ2-5; tentatively, D is TRBD2 (6 bases). CDR3 length equals 15 residues. Trimming took off 1 base at V and 2 bases at J, with 12 bases between the two ends. Germline-derived CDR1 and CDR2 are SGHRS and YFSETQ. The CDR3 loop reads CASSLIGAGQETQYF. The CDR3 nucleotides are TGCGCCAGCAGCTTGATCGGGGCGGGACAAGAGACCCAGTACTTC.

The V call is TRBV7-9, the J call TRBJ1-4; 9 bases are a match to TRBD1. Germline CDR1 reads SEHNR; CDR2 reads FQNEAQ (reference sequence). Trimming took 5 bases from V and 4 from J; bases not matched to a gene: 8. The CDR3 sequence is 16 residues long. DNA of the CDR3: TGTGCCAGCAGCCCGGTGGACAGGGGATATAATGAAAAACTGTTTTTT. It specifies CASSPVDRGYNEKLFF.

V usage is TRBV9 and J usage is TRBJ2-5, with a tentative D call TRBD2 (6 bases). Trimming shortened V by 1 base and J by 4 bases, and 11 bases separated the two germline ends. Germline V CDR1 and CDR2: SGDLS, YYNGEE. This CDR3 is 14 amino acids long. The CDR3 reads CASSVLARGETQYF. The DNA of the CDR3 is TGTGCCAGCAGCGTACTAGCGAGAGGAGAGACCCAGTACTTC.

There are a few counts of this clone. J is TRBJ2-5 and V is TRBV18; 9 bases agree with TRBD1. From germline, CDR1 is KGHSH and CDR2 LQKENI. J was trimmed by 4 bases and V by 8 bases; bases with no gene match: 2. This CDR3 is 12 amino acids long. Here the CDR3 DNA reads TGTGCCAGCCGACAGGGGGGAGAGACCCAGTACTTC. Its translation: CASRQGGETQYF.

The V gene is TRBV7-9, the J gene TRBJ2-7, with unresolved D. Deletions cut 5 bases from V and 7 bases from J, with 12 bases between. This CDR3 comprises 12 residues. Germline CDR1 SEHNR, CDR2 FQNEAQ (reference sequence). CDR3 sequence: CASSPGFSEQYF. In DNA, the CDR3 is TGTGCCAGCAGCCCGGGTTTTTCGGAGCAGTACTTC. Based on the CDR3 plus reference TRBV7-9 and TRBJ2-7, the full variable domain is DTGVSQNPRHKITKRGQNVTFRCDPISEHNRLYWYRQTLGQGPEFLTYFQNEAQLEKSRLLSDRFSAERPKGSFSTLEIQRTEQGDSAMYLCASSPGFSEQYFGPGTRLTVT.

This clone has more than one count but fewer than ten. The CDR3 loop reads CASSGSVAETQYF. Here the CDR3 DNA reads TGTGCCAGCAGCGGTTCGGTCGCGGAGACCCAGTACTTC. The chain links TRBV11-3 to TRBJ2-5; no clear D gene. The germline V gene encodes CDR1 SGHNT and CDR2 YENEEA. The CDR3 has 13 amino acids. Deletions cut 5 bases from V and 5 bases from J, with 12 bases between.

With respect to this clone: This CDR3 is also generated by other DNA sequences in the sample. This rearrangement joins TRBV7-6 to TRBJ2-3, with TRBD2 matching over 9 bases. CDR3 length: 16 amino acids. The ends lost 1 base at V and 1 base at J; junction bases unmatched: 3. Germline CDR1 SGHVS, CDR2 FNYEAQ. The CDR3 loop is CASSLGASGGTDTQYF. CDR3 bases: TGTGCCAGCAGCTTAGGGGCTAGCGGGGGCACAGATACGCAGTATTTT. Drawing the rest from reference TRBV7-6 and TRBJ2-3, the complete variable domain is GAGVSQSPRYKVTKRGQDVALRCDPISGHVSLYWYRQALGQGPEFLTYFNYEAQQDKSGLPNDRFSAERPEGSISTLTIQRTEQRDSAMYRCASSLGASGGTDTQYFGPGTRLTVL.

In its sample, this clone was seen once. This sequence joins TRBV12-5 and TRBJ2-7, with 7 nucleotides matching TRBD1. With 3 bases clipped from V and 2 bases from J, the junction kept 1 base outside the gene matches. CDR1 and CDR2 from the germline V gene are LGHNT and FRNRAP. The CDR3 extends over 13 amino acids. The DNA of the CDR3 is TGTGCTAGTGGTTTAGGGACAGCCTACGAGCAGTACTTC. Amino acid sequence: CASGLGTAYEQYF.

The chain uses TRBV5-8 and TRBJ1-2; D gene uncertain. The CDR3 runs 12 residues. V gave up 6 bases and J gave up 11 bases, with 17 bases separating them. The germline V gene encodes CDR1 SGHTS and CDR2 YDEGEE. The CDR3 nucleotides are TGTGCCAGCATAACGACTGTCGTTTCTTACACCTTC. Translating gives CASITTVVSYTF.

V usage is TRBV19 and J usage is TRBJ2-5, with TRBD2 identical over 9 bases. This CDR3 is 15 amino acids long. The germline gives CDR1 LNHDA, CDR2 SQIVND (reference sequence). V trimming: 7 bases; J trimming: 5 bases; junction bases outside the gene matches: 11. CDR3 in DNA: TGTGCCAGTACGTCTCAGGCGGGAGGGCCGGAGACCCAGTACTTC. This gives the protein CASTSQAGGPETQYF.

A remark on this clone: One end of the junction does not line up with germline, which may come from a read error. The rearrangement joins TRBV7-7 to TRBJ2-5, with a tentative D call TRBD1 (5 bases). Germline V gene data show CDR1 as SSHAT and CDR2 as FNYEAQ (reference sequence). The CDR3 is 13 residues long. The CDR3 DNA reads TGTGCTAGCAGCCTCCAGGGCTGGGAGACCCAGTACTTC. As protein: CASSLQGWETQYF. Together with reference TRBV7-7 and TRBJ2-5, the CDR3 gives the full variable domain: GAGVSQSPRYKVTKRGQDVTLRCDPISSHATLYWYQQALGQGPEFLTYFNYEAQPDKSGLPSDRFSAERPEGSISTLTIQRTEQRDSAMYRCASSLQGWETQYFGPGTRLLVL.

This clone was counted only a few times. The J gene is TRBJ2-4, the V gene TRBV6-1; 8 bases agree with TRBD1. This CDR3 is built from 16 residues. Germline V gene sequence: CDR1 MNHNS, CDR2 SASEGT. Trimming cost V 2 bases and J 1 base; bases outside gene matches: 4. Here the CDR3 reads CASSEKDRAAKNIQYF. The CDR3 region has the DNA TGTGCCAGCAGTGAAAAGGACAGGGCTGCCAAAAACATTCAGTACTTC.

This rearrangement joins TRBV7-2 to TRBJ2-2, with a possible D match to TRBD2 (5 bases). This CDR3 region has 18 residues. V was cut by 5 bases and J by 3 bases, with 22 bases left in between. Germline V gene data show CDR1 as SGHTA and CDR2 as FQGNSA. The CDR3, as DNA: TGTGCCAGCAGCCCCTCGGTGGGGAGTTACTCGGACACCGGGGAGCTGTTTTTT. It codes for CASSPSVGSYSDTGELFF. The whole variable domain, filled in from reference TRBV7-2 and TRBJ2-2, reads GAGVSQSPSNKVTEKGKDVELRCDPISGHTALYWYRQSLGQGLEFLIYFQGNSAPDKSGLPSDRFSAERTGGSVSTLTIQRTQQEDSAVYLCASSPSVGSYSDTGELFFGEGSRLTVL.

The V and J genes are TRBV9 and TRBJ2-2; D possibly corresponds to TRBD2 (5 bases). Germline assignment: CDR1 SGDLS and CDR2 YYNGEE. Trimming took 4 bases from V and 4 from J, leaving 14 bases between them. The CDR3 has 15 amino acids. The CDR3 bases are TGTGCCAGCAGCCCCCAGTTAGCGTTCACCGGGGAGCTGTTTTTT. This gives the protein CASSPQLAFTGELFF. Full variable domain (rest looked up from reference TRBV9 and TRBJ2-2): DSGVTQTPKHLITATGQRVTLRCSPRSGDLSVYWYQQSLDQGLQFLIQYYNGEERAKGNILERFSAQQFPDLHSELNLSSLELGDSALYFCASSPQLAFTGELFFGEGSRLTVL.

The gene calls are TRBV5-1 and TRBJ1-1; no clear D. V gave up 5 bases and J gave up 1 base, with 12 bases separating them. CDR3 length equals 14 residues. Germline lookup yields CDR1 SGHRS and CDR2 YFSETQ. CDR3 in DNA: TGCGCCAGCAGTGGAGGGTGGAAGAACACTGAAGCTTTCTTT. Residues: CASSGGWKNTEAFF.

The CDR3 coding sequence is TGCGCCAGCAGCTTGGGGGTACTAGCGGGAGGCACAGATACGCAGTATTTT. It yields the protein CASSLGVLAGGTDTQYF. V gene TRBV5-1 combines with J gene TRBJ2-3, with 11 bases lining up with TRBD2. V lost 0 bases and J lost 1; bases outside the gene matches: 4. The CDR3 consists of 17 residues. Germline loops: CDR1 SGHRS, CDR2 YFSETQ. Full variable domain (outside the CDR3, taken from reference TRBV5-1 and TRBJ2-3): KAGVTQTPRYLIKTRGQQVTLSCSPISGHRSVSWYQQTPGQGLQFLFEYFSETQRNKGNFPGRFSGRQFSNSRSEMNVSTLELGDSALYLCASSLGVLAGGTDTQYFGPGTRLTVL.

This chain connects TRBV12-5 to TRBJ1-5; 7 bases are shared with TRBD1. This CDR3 is built from 17 residues. The germline V gene has CDR1 LGHNT and CDR2 FRNRAP. The V gene end was trimmed by 4 bases and the J gene end by 0 bases; junction bases not matched to a gene: 9. The CDR3, as DNA: TGTGCTAGTGGTTGGGTCCCGGACAGGAATAGCAATCAGCCCCAGCATTTT. The encoded protein is CASGWVPDRNSNQPQHF.

The rearrangement links TRBV4-1 to TRBJ2-7; TRBD1 matches at 8 bases. The V and J ends lost 1 base and 3 bases, in that order; junction bases with no gene match: 11. Per germline, CDR1 MGHRA and CDR2 YSYEKL. The CDR3 has 17 residues. The DNA of the CDR3 is TGCGCCAGCAGCCAAGCAACACGGGACAGGAGAATCTACGAGCAGTACTTC. As protein: CASSQATRDRRIYEQYF.

The J gene is TRBJ2-7, the V gene TRBV5-1; possible D gene TRBD1, 5 bases. Germline loops: CDR1 SGHRS, CDR2 YFSETQ. V was clipped by 0 bases and J by 3 bases, with 10 bases between them. The CDR3 length is 14 residues. CDR3 sequence (DNA): TGCGCCAGCAGCTTGGCCAGGGCCAACTACGAGCAGTACTTC. Amino acids: CASSLARANYEQYF.

This clone was detected a few times. The genes are TRBV27 and TRBJ2-1, with 10 positions matching TRBD2. V shed 4 bases and J 8 bases; nucleotides not matched to a gene: 11. The CDR3 is made up of 16 amino acids. Looked up from germline, CDR1 is MNHEY and CDR2 is SMNVEV (reference sequence). The CDR3 DNA reads as TGTGCCAGCAGTTGGGGGAGCGGGAGGGCCATGGATGAGCAGTTCTTC. Protein sequence: CASSWGSGRAMDEQFF.

This clone was seen only a few times. The chain links TRBV6-6 to TRBJ1-5; 7 bases fit TRBD1. This CDR3 is 12 amino acids long. Trimming cost V 6 bases and J 6 bases; bases outside gene matches: 2. Looked up from germline, CDR1 is MNHNY and CDR2 is SVGAGI (reference sequence). The CDR3, as DNA: TGTGCCAGCAGGACAGGGAGTCAGCCCCAGCATTTT. This encodes CASRTGSQPQHF.

The gene calls are TRBV25-1 and TRBJ2-7; 7 bases map to TRBD1. CDR3 length: 15 residues. Trimming at V came to 4 bases and at J to 2 bases, leaving 8 bases not matched to a gene. Germline loops: CDR1 MGHDK, CDR2 SYGVNS. CDR3 sequence reads: CASSGGTDRPYEQYF. As DNA, the CDR3 is TGTGCCAGCAGTGGTGGGACAGATAGACCCTACGAGCAGTACTTC.